The present entry profiles one T cell receptor (beta chain) with its context. Its cognate antigen has yet to be identified. Per-base quality was not reported, and no clone a single base away is much larger than it. Systemically healthy Caucasian individuals from Russia, some 36 in total and aged roughly 6 to 100 years, were included as donors. Each donor gave about 9.8 milliliters of peripheral blood, drawn into EDTA-treated Vacutainer tubes. PBMCs were isolated by Ficoll-Paque density-gradient centrifugation, with at least 6 million obtained per sample. Trizol reagent was used to extract total RNA from PBMCs, with at least 6 micrograms per sample. The percentages of naive CD45RAhigh/CD27high T cells were determined by flow cytometry on a PBMC aliquot from every donor. This entry is derived from a study of blood T cells in healthy people across ages (dated by TCRdb to the mid-2010s). Study-level background: In model experiments, roughly one uniquely barcoded TCR beta cDNA molecule per two T cells was captured by template switching. The donors were split into four age groups: young (average about 15 years), middle-aged (about 40), aged (approximately 59) and long-lived (approximately 80). The study measured age-related changes in TCR beta repertoire diversity using deep sequencing normalized with unique cDNA molecular identifiers. For two donors (one aged 18 to 30 and one aged 80 or older), the study analyzed two additional independent replicas of 1 million unique cDNA reads from the same blood draw. Donors of different ages were randomly distributed across sequencing lanes to avoid experimental bias.

The library was obtained by 5' RACE. Sequencer: Illumina HiSeq 2500. A second roughly 6 to 11 cycle PCR used a sample-barcoded 5' primer and a J-beta primer mix. A template-switch 5' adaptor carrying 12 random nucleotides introduced a unique molecular identifier onto each TCR beta cDNA molecule. Each sample yielded at least 3 million CDR3-containing paired-end reads. First-strand cDNA synthesis was performed from all RNA using the Mint cDNA synthesis kit, with priming by a TRBC-specific oligonucleotide. After uracil-DNA glycosylase treatment, a first 18-cycle PCR used universal primers M1SS and BC2_uni_R on all cDNA. As for how the authors treated the data: For normalization, 1 million high-quality reads were randomly selected from each sample, with every read carrying a distinct molecular identifier. Instead of being binned into consensus sequences, reads that shared molecular identifiers were thrown out. MiTCR, run with a Q25 quality threshold and the strictest error-elimination algorithm, handled CDR3 identification, clonotype clustering and error correction. A nonparametric unseen species model using Euler transformation provided a lower-bound estimate of total TCR beta diversity. TCRdb redid the processing of the public reads, applying fastp at Q25 and MiXCR, and retained in-frame beta chains. CDR3 protein sequences are deduplicated, and each keeps its most common genes and DNA. The V and J calls follow TCRdb's processing rather than the paper's. This sample is represented by about 1.6 million distinct CDR3 sequences; 30% to 40% of them were singletons. The top ten constitute about 11% of the sample.

The CDR3, cysteine through phenylalanine, is 14 amino acids long. The retained sequence is limited to the CDR3, 42 bases, with the frame set at the first base. CDR1 and CDR2 are read off the germline V gene (reference sequence) as PRHDT and FYEKMQ. V is cut back by 5 bases and J by 8 bases, with 7 bases in the junction unmatched. The paper as a whole reports these results and caveats: Observed TCR beta diversity per million T cells fell roughly linearly with age, and a significant reduction was already apparent by age around 40. Compared with the aged group, more naive CD4+ T cells, fewer expanded clones and increased TCR diversity were shown by the long-lived group, suggesting age selection. Observed TCR beta diversity correlated strongly with the percentage of naive T cells measured by flow cytometry. Bulk unsorted PBMC profiling prevented conclusive comparison of naive and antigen-experienced compartments. Donor CMV infection status was unknown, potentially confounding age-related changes in expanded clonotypes. Total diversity estimates from one million sequenced T cells were considered lower bounds and underestimates.

The chain joins TRBV13 to TRBJ1-2; 11 of the junction bases match TRBD1. The sequence derives from a woman in her 30s in good health. Sequenced sample: blood. CDR3 protein: CASSPRTGGLGYTF. The DNA reads TGTGCCAGCAGCCCGCGGACAGGGGGCTTGGGCTACACCTTC.